Each of the 26 T cell receptor beta chains below was sequenced from the same sample in a study of human T cells and chemical hapten exposure. TCRdb re-derived calls from the 5' RACE reads in MiXCR, one entry per CDR3 protein. The sample gives about 140,000 distinct CDR3 sequences, around 4% of which show up once; over 1.1% is in the top ten. Unfractionated whole blood yielded total RNA. All receptors derive from a female donor in good health.

The gene calls are TRBV5-1 and TRBJ1-2; D is ambiguous. The germline V and J ends were trimmed by 6 bases and 0 bases, with 9 bases remaining between them. The CDR3 totals 13 residues. Per the germline V gene, CDR1 is SGHRS and CDR2 is YFSETQ. CDR3 region: CASTSGANYGYTF. CDR3 coding DNA: TGCGCCAGCACGTCTGGAGCTAACTATGGCTACACCTTC. Based on the CDR3 plus reference TRBV5-1 and TRBJ1-2, the full variable domain is KAGVTQTPRYLIKTRGQQVTLSCSPISGHRSVSWYQQTPGQGLQFLFEYFSETQRNKGNFPGRFSGRQFSNSRSEMNVSTLELGDSALYLCASTSGANYGYTFGSGTRLTVV.

This clonotype was seen at least ten times. The rearrangement uses TRBV6-5 and TRBJ1-1, with 7 bases lining up with TRBD1. CDR3 size: 14 residues. V was clipped by 7 bases and J by 7 bases; unmatched bases: 12. Germline V CDR1 and CDR2: MNHEY, SVGAGI. CDR3 nucleotide sequence: TGTGCCAGCATCAGGCAGGGGGAATCGGGTGAAGCTTTCTTT. It yields the protein CASIRQGESGEAFF.

The chain recombines TRBV10-3 with TRBJ1-1; no reliable D call. CDR3 length equals 13 residues. The ends were cut back, 4 bases at V and 6 bases at J, with 12 bases in the middle. Germline V gene data show CDR1 as ENHRY and CDR2 as SYGVKD. The CDR3 loop is CAISVPGLPEAFF. The CDR3 DNA reads as TGTGCCATCAGTGTGCCCGGGCTTCCTGAAGCTTTCTTT.

This clonotype was observed at least ten times. The V call is TRBV3-1, the J call TRBJ1-5, with 7 positions matching TRBD1. The CDR3 has 15 residues. V trimming: 4 bases; J trimming: 5 bases; junction bases outside the gene matches: 8. The germline V gene encodes CDR1 LGHDT and CDR2 YNNKEL (reference sequence). The CDR3 sequence is CASSPGGGTYQPQHF. The DNA of the CDR3 is TGTGCCAGCAGCCCAGGGGGGGGAACGTATCAGCCCCAGCATTTT.

This clonotype has ten or more counts. V is TRBV6-5 and J is TRBJ2-3; the match to TRBD2 covers 11 bases. This CDR3 region has 15 residues. Germline CDR1 and CDR2: MNHEY and SVGAGI. V lost 4 bases, J lost 1 base, and 1 base stayed unmatched. Written as DNA, the CDR3 is TGTGCCAGCAGTTGGGGACTAGCGGGCACAGATACGCAGTATTTT. It encodes CASSWGLAGTDTQYF.

This clonotype was detected ten times or more. The chain has TRBV25-1 and TRBJ1-4; D not certain. Trimming stripped 2 bases from V and 5 bases from J, with 15 bases between. Germline values: CDR1 MGHDK, CDR2 SYGVNS. The CDR3 loop spans 16 amino acids. For the CDR3, the DNA is TGTGCCAGCAGTGAACCCCACTCGCGGCCGAATGAAAAACTGTTTTTT. Residues: CASSEPHSRPNEKLFF.

This clonotype has a count of ten or more. The chain combines TRBV12-3 or TRBV12-4 with TRBJ2-7, with D unclear. This CDR3 comprises 13 residues. V shed 1 base and J shed 5 bases, with 9 bases lying between them. In DNA form, the CDR3 reads TGTGCCAGCAGTTTAGAGAGGACCCACGAGCAGTACTTC. Encoded protein: CASSLERTHEQYF.

In this sample, this clonotype turned up many times. This chain uses TRBV24-1 with TRBJ1-5; unclear D gene. Germline lookup yields CDR1 KGHDR and CDR2 SFDVKD. Trimming removed 8 bases from V and 0 bases from J, with 10 bases in between. CDR3 size: 14 residues. The CDR3 sequence: CATNRTYSNQPQHF. For the CDR3, the DNA is TGTGCCACCAACCGGACCTATAGCAATCAGCCCCAGCATTTT.

CDR3 in amino acids: CASSYSNSGGCEQYF. For the CDR3, the DNA is TGTGCCAGCAGTTACTCAAATAGCGGGGGCTGCGAGCAGTACTTC. This chain uses TRBV6-2 or TRBV6-3 with TRBJ2-7; 9 bases fit TRBD2. CDR1 MNHEY and CDR2 SVGEGT come from the germline V gene. V shed 0 bases, J shed 6 bases, and the junction held 6 bases outside the gene matches. The CDR3 has 15 amino acids.

Only a few counts were recorded for this clonotype. The rearrangement joins TRBV3-1 to TRBJ1-2; D is uncertain. V was clipped by 1 base and J by 5 bases, with 5 bases between them. Per the germline V gene, CDR1 is LGHDT and CDR2 is YNNKEL (reference sequence). The CDR3 length is 12 residues. The DNA for the CDR3 is TGTGCCAGCAGCCAAGGTCGGTATGGCTACACCTTC. It is translated as CASSQGRYGYTF. The full variable domain, its missing parts supplied by reference TRBV3-1 and TRBJ1-2, is DTAVSQTPKYLVTQMGNDKSIKCEQNLGHDTMYWYKQDSKKFLKIMFSYNNKELIINETVPNRFSPKSPDKAHLNLHINSLELGDSAVYFCASSQGRYGYTFGSGTRLTVV.

This clonotype was observed many times. V and J are TRBV7-6 and TRBJ1-1; tentative D call: TRBD1 (5 bases). The germline gives CDR1 SGHVS, CDR2 FNYEAQ. The CDR3 has 16 amino acids. Trimming removed 4 bases at V and 7 bases at J, with 22 bases between. The CDR3 nucleotides read TGTGCCAGCAGCTCAGACGAAGGAACTGGGGGGGATGAAGCTTTCTTT. Translating it yields CASSSDEGTGGDEAFF.

The sample holds many counts of this clonotype. The chain carries TRBV20-1 and TRBJ2-2; either TRBD1 or TRBD2 may supply D (5 bases each). CDR3 length: 16 amino acids. Looked up from germline, CDR1 is DFQATT and CDR2 is SNEGSKA (reference sequence). Trimming cost V 4 bases and J 2 bases, with 17 bases left between them. The CDR3 DNA reads as TGCAGTGCTACGGGGACCTACCGGAGTAACACCGGGGAGCTGTTTTTT. As protein: CSATGTYRSNTGELFF.

The sample holds a few counts of this clonotype. The CDR3 bases are TGTGCCAGTAGGGACAATCAGGAGAAAAACATTCAGTACTTC. The encoded protein is CASRDNQEKNIQYF. This chain uses TRBV19 with TRBJ2-4, with a weak D call TRBD1 (5 bases). The CDR3 has 14 residues. Trimming took off 6 bases at V and 4 bases at J, with 13 bases between the two ends. CDR1 and CDR2 (germline): LNHDA, SQIVND (reference sequence).

This clonotype has a count of ten or more. The rearrangement joins TRBV12-3 or TRBV12-4 to TRBJ2-5; maybe TRBD2 (7 bases). The CDR3 is 14 amino acids. Trimming cost V 1 base and J 4 bases, with 10 bases left between them. The CDR3 coding sequence is TGTGCCAGCAGTTTAGGGGGGGGGCGAGAGACCCAGTACTTC. Amino acid sequence: CASSLGGGRETQYF.

This clonotype appeared many times. CDR3 nucleotides: TGTGCCAGCAGCGTCGGGGCCTCCCGCTACACCTTC. It translates to CASSVGASRYTF. The rearrangement uses TRBV9 and TRBJ1-2, with D possibly being TRBD1 (5 bases). The germline CDR1 and CDR2 sequences are SGDLS and YYNGEE. Trimming removed 2 bases at V and 9 bases at J, with 11 bases between. CDR3 length equals 12 residues.

This clonotype was seen many times. The rearrangement links TRBV28 to TRBJ1-1; D perhaps matches TRBD1 (6 bases). V lost 2 bases and J lost 3, with 10 bases in between. CDR3 length: 14 amino acids. The V gene's germline CDR1 is MDHEN and CDR2 SYDVKM. CDR3 in amino acids: CASSLHRAYTEAFF. CDR3 nucleotides: TGTGCCAGCAGTTTACACAGGGCGTACACTGAAGCTTTCTTT.

This clonotype was detected many times. V and J are TRBV7-2 and TRBJ1-2; no clear D gene. V lost 6 bases and J 8 bases, leaving 19 bases between the germline ends. Germline assignment: CDR1 SGHTA and CDR2 FQGNSA. This CDR3 is 14 amino acids long. The chain's CDR3 is CASRQTWGGKGYTF. The CDR3 region has the DNA TGTGCCAGCAGGCAAACGTGGGGAGGAAAGGGCTACACCTTC.

This clonotype was detected ten times or more. The chain combines TRBV20-1 with TRBJ1-5; a possible D gene is TRBD1 (6 bases). Germline V gene lookup returns CDR1 DFQATT and CDR2 SNEGSKA (reference sequence). Trimming stripped 1 base from V and 2 bases from J, with 18 bases between. The CDR3 length is 17 residues. The chain's CDR3 is CSARGPQGYIGNQPQHF. The CDR3 DNA sequence: TGCAGTGCTAGAGGACCTCAGGGGTACATAGGCAATCAGCCCCAGCATTTT.

This clonotype was counted many times. The genes are TRBV5-4 and TRBJ2-7, with no clear D. CDR1 is SGHNT, CDR2 YYREEE, per germline (reference sequence). Trimming took off 0 bases at V and 2 bases at J, with 6 bases between the two ends. The CDR3 covers 13 residues. CDR3 sequence reads: CASSLEGAYEQYF. The CDR3 DNA sequence: TGTGCCAGCAGCTTGGAAGGCGCCTACGAGCAGTACTTC. The full variable domain, rest sourced from reference TRBV5-4 and TRBJ2-7, is ETGVTQSPTHLIKTRGQQVTLRCSSQSGHNTVSWYQQALGQGPQFIFQYYREEENGRGNFPPRFSGLQFPNYSSELNVNALELDDSALYLCASSLEGAYEQYFGPGTRLTVT.

This clonotype was observed many times. This rearrangement joins TRBV3-1 to TRBJ2-2; D unresolved. The CDR3 has 14 amino acids. Deletions cut 4 bases from V and 1 base from J, with 7 bases between. Germline assignment: CDR1 LGHDT and CDR2 YNNKEL (reference sequence). The CDR3 DNA follows: TGTGCCAGCAGCCGTCTCGTGAACACCGGGGAGCTGTTTTTT. It is translated as CASSRLVNTGELFF.

This clonotype occurred many times. The V call is TRBV4-3, the J call TRBJ2-3; unclear D gene. This CDR3 has 15 amino acids. Germline V gene sequence: CDR1 LGHNA, CDR2 YSLEER. V was pared by 0 bases and J by 2 bases, with 9 bases between. The CDR3 sequence: CASSQEGLDTDTQYF. The CDR3 DNA sequence: TGCGCCAGCAGCCAAGAAGGGCTCGACACAGATACGCAGTATTTT.

This clonotype was detected many times. The chain links TRBV5-1 to TRBJ1-5, with D possibly being TRBD1 (5 bases). V gave up 5 bases and J gave up 2 bases, with 8 bases separating them. Looked up from germline, CDR1 is SGHRS and CDR2 is YFSETQ. The CDR3 is made up of 13 amino acids. The CDR3 region is CASRGDCNQPQHF. For the CDR3, the DNA is TGCGCCAGCAGGGGGGATTGCAATCAGCCCCAGCATTTT. Drawing the rest from reference TRBV5-1 and TRBJ1-5, the complete variable domain is KAGVTQTPRYLIKTRGQQVTLSCSPISGHRSVSWYQQTPGQGLQFLFEYFSETQRNKGNFPGRFSGRQFSNSRSEMNVSTLELGDSALYLCASRGDCNQPQHFGDGTRLSIL.

This clonotype was detected many times. The J gene is TRBJ2-7, the V gene TRBV5-1; TRBD2 is a possible D gene (5 bases). Per the germline V gene, CDR1 is SGHRS and CDR2 is YFSETQ. Trimming removed 2 bases at V and 0 bases at J, with 12 bases between. This CDR3 comprises 15 residues. The CDR3 DNA is TGCGCCAGCAGCTTTCTGAGCGGCAGCTCCTACGAGCAGTACTTC. Translated, it gives CASSFLSGSSYEQYF.

V usage is TRBV5-1 and J usage is TRBJ2-3, with 9 bases fitting TRBD1. Germline CDR1 SGHRS, CDR2 YFSETQ. This CDR3 has 15 residues. V trimming: 3 bases; J trimming: 1 base; junction bases outside the gene matches: 3. CDR3 in amino acids: CASSWTGVGTDTQYF. Written as DNA, the CDR3 is TGCGCCAGCAGCTGGACAGGGGTCGGCACAGATACGCAGTATTTT.

This clonotype was observed at least ten times. The chain uses TRBV6-5 and TRBJ2-1; D is possibly TRBD2 (6 bases). Germline V lookup: CDR1 MNHEY, CDR2 SVGAGI. This CDR3 is built from 14 residues. Trimming stripped 2 bases from V and 2 bases from J, with 7 bases between. The CDR3 sequence is CASSYRGAYNEQFF. The DNA of the CDR3 is TGTGCCAGCAGTTACCGCGGGGCCTACAATGAGCAGTTCTTC.

Many counts were recorded for this clonotype. The chain joins TRBV29-1 to TRBJ2-3; 11 nucleotides line up with TRBD2. This CDR3 has 13 residues. V gave up 7 bases and J gave up 5 bases; unmatched junction bases: 5. Germline assignment: CDR1 SQVTM and CDR2 ANQGSEA. The CDR3 DNA reads as TGCAGCGCCTTCACTAGCGGGGGAGATACGCAGTATTTT. Translated: CSAFTSGGDTQYF.